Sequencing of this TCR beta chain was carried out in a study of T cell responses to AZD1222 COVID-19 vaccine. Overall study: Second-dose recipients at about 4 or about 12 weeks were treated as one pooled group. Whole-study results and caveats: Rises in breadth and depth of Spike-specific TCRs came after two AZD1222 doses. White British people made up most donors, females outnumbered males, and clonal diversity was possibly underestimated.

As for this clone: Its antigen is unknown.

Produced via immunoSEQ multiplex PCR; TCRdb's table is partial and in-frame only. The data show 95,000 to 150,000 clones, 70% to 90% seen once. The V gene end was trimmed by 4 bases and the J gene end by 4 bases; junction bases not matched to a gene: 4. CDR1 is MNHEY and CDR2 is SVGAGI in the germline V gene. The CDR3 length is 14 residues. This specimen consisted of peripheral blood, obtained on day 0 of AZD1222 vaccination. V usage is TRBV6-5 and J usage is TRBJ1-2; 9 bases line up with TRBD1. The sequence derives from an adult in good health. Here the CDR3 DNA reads TGTGCCAGCAGTTCCGGACAGGGGACCTATGGCTACACCTTC. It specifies CASSSGQGTYGYTF.